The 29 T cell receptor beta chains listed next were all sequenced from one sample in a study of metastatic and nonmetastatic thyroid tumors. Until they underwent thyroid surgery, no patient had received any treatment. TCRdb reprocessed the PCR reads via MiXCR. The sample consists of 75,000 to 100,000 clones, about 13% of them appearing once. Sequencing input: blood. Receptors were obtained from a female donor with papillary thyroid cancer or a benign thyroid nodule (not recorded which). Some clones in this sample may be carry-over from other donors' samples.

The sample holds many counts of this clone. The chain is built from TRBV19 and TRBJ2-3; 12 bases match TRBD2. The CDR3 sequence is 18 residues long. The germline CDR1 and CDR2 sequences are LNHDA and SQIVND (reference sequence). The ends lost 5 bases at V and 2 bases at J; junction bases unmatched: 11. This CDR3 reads CASSLHRGLAGITDTQYF. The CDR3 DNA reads TGTGCCAGTAGTCTTCACCGTGGACTAGCGGGGATCACAGATACGCAGTATTTT.

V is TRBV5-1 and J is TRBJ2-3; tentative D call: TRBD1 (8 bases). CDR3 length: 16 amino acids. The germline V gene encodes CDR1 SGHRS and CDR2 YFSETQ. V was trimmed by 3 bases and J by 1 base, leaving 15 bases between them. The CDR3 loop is CASSSTGGGRTDTQYF. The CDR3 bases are TGCGCCAGCAGCTCCACAGGGGGGGGGCGCACAGATACGCAGTATTTT.

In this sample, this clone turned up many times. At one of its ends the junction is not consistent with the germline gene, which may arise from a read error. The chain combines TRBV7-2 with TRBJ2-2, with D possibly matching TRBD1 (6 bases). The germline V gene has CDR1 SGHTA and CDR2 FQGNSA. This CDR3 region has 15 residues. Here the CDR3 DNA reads TGTGCCAGCAGCTCGCACAGGGCGAAGACCGGGGAGCTGTTTTTT. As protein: CASSSHRAKTGELFF.

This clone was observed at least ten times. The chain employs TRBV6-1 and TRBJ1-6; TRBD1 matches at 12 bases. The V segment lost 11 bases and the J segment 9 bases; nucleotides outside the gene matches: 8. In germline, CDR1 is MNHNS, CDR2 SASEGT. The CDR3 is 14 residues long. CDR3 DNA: TGTGCCGGGGGGACAGGGGGCTTTAGTTCACCCCTCCACTTT. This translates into CAGGTGGFSSPLHF.

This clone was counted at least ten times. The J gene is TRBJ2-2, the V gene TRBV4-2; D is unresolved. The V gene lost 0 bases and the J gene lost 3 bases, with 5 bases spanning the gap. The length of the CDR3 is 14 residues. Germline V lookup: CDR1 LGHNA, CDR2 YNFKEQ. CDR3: CASSQESHTGELFF. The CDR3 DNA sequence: TGTGCCAGCAGCCAAGAGAGTCACACCGGGGAGCTGTTTTTT.

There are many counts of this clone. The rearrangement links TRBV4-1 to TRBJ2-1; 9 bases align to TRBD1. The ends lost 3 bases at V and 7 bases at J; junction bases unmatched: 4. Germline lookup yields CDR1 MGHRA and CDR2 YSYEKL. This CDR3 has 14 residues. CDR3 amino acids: CASSQGQGRNEQFF. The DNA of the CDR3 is TGCGCCAGCAGCCAGGGACAGGGTCGGAATGAGCAGTTCTTC.

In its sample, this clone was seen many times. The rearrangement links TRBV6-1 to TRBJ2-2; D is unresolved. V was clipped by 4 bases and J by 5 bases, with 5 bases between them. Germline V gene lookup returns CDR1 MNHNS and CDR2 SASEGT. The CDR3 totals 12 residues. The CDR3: CASSAPTGELFF. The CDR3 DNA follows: TGTGCCAGCAGTGCCCCTACCGGGGAGCTGTTTTTT.

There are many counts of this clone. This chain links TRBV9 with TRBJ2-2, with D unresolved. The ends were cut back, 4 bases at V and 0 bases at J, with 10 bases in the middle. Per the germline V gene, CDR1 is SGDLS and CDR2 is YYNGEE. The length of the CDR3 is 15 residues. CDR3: CASSSEYPNTGELFF. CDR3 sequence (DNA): TGTGCCAGCAGCTCAGAGTACCCGAACACCGGGGAGCTGTTTTTT. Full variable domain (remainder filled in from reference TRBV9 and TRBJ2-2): DSGVTQTPKHLITATGQRVTLRCSPRSGDLSVYWYQQSLDQGLQFLIQYYNGEERAKGNILERFSAQQFPDLHSELNLSSLELGDSALYFCASSSEYPNTGELFFGEGSRLTVL.

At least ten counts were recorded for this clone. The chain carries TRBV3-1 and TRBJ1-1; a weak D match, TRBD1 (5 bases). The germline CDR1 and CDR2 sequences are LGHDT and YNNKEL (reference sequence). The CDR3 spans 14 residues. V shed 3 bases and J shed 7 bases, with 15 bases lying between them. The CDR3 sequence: CASSHRPGADEAFF. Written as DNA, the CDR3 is TGTGCCAGCAGCCATCGACCCGGGGCGGATGAAGCTTTCTTT.

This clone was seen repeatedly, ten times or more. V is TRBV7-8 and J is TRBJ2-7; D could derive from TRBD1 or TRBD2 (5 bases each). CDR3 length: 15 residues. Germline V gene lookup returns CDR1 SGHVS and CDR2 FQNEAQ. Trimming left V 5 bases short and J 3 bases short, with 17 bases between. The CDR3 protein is CASSLRDEAGYEQYF. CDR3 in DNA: TGTGCCAGCAGCCTCCGGGACGAGGCGGGCTACGAGCAGTACTTC.

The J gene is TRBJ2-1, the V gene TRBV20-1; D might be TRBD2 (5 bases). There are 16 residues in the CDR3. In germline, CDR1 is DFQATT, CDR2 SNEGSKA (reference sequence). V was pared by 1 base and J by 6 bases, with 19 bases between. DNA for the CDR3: TGCAGTGCTAGAGGCTCTAATCGGGAAGGTGGCAATGAGCAGTTCTTC. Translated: CSARGSNREGGNEQFF.

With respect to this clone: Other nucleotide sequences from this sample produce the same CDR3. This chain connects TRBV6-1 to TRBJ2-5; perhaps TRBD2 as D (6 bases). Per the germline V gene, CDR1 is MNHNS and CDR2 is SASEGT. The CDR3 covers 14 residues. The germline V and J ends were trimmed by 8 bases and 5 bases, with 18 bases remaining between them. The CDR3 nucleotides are TGTGCCAGCGTTGGGACTCGTGGGACTGAGACCCAGTACTTC. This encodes CASVGTRGTETQYF.

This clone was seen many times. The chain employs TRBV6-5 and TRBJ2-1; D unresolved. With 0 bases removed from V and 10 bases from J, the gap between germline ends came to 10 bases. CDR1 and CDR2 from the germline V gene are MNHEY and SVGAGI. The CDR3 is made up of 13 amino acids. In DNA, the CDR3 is TGTGCCAGCAGTTACTCTTCCGACTCCGAGCAGTTCTTC. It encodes CASSYSSDSEQFF.

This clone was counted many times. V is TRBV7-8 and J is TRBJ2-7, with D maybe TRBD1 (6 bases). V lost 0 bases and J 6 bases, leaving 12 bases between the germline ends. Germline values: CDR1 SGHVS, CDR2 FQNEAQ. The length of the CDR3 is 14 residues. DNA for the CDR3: TGTGCCAGCAGCTTAGCGGGTTCCAGGGGCGAGCAGTACTTC. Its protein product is CASSLAGSRGEQYF.

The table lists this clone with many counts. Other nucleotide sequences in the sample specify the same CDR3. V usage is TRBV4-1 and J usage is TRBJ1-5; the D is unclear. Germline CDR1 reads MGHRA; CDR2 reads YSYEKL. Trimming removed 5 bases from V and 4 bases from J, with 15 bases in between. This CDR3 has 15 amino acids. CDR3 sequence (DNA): TGCGCCAGCAGCTCTCAAGGGTCTAGTAATCAGCCCCAGCATTTT. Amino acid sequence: CASSSQGSSNQPQHF.

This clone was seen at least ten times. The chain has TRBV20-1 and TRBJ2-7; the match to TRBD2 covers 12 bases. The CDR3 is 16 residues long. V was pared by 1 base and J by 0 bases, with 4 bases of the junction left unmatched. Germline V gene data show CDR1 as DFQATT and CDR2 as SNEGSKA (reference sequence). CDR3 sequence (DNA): TGCAGTGCTAGAGGGACTAGCGGGACGAGCTCCTACGAGCAGTACTTC. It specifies CSARGTSGTSSYEQYF.

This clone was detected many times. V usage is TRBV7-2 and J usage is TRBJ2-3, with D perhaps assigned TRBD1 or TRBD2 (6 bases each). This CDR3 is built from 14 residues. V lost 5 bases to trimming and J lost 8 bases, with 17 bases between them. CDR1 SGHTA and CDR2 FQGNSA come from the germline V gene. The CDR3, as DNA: TGTGCCAGCAGCAACGGCAACGGGGGCAGTACGCAGTATTTT. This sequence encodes CASSNGNGGSTQYF.

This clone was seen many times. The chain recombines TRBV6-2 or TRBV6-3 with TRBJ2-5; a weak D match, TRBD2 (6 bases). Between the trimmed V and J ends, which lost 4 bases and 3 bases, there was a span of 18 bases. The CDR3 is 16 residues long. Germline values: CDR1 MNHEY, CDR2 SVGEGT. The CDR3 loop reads CASSSPVRSGEETQYF. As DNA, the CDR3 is TGTGCCAGCAGTTCCCCCGTCCGGTCGGGAGAAGAGACCCAGTACTTC.

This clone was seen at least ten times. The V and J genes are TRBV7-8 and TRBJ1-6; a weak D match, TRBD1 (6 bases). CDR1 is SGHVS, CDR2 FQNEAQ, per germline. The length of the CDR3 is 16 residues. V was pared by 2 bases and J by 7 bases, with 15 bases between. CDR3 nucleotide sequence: TGTGCCAGCAGCTTATGGGGGGGCACCCGAAATTCACCCCTCCACTTT. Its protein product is CASSLWGGTRNSPLHF.

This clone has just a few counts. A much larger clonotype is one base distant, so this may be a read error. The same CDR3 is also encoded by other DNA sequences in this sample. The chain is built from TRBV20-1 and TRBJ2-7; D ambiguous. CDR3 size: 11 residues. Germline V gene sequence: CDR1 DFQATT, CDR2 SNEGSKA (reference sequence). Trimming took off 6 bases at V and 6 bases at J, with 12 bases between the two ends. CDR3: CSASRRGEQYF. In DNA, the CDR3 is TGCAGTGCCTCAAGACGCGGCGAGCAGTACTTC.

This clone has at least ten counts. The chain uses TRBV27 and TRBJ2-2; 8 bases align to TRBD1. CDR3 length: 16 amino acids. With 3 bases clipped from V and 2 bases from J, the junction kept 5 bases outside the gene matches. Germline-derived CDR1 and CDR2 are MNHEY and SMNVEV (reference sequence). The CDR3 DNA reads TGTGCCAGCAGTTTTGGCAGGGGGCTTAACACCGGGGAGCTGTTTTTT. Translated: CASSFGRGLNTGELFF.

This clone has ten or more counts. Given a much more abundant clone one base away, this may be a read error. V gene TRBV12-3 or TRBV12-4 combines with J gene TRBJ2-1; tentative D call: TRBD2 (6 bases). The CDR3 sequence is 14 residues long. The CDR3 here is CASSRGTRGNEQLF. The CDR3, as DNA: TGTGCCAGCAGTCGCGGGACGAGGGGCAATGAGCAGCTCTTC.

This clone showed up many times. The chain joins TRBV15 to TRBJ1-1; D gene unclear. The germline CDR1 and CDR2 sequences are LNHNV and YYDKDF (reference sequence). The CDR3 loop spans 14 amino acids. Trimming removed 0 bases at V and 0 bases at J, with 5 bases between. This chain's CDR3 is CATSRDTVNTEAFF. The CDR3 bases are TGTGCCACCAGCAGAGACACAGTGAACACTGAAGCTTTCTTT.

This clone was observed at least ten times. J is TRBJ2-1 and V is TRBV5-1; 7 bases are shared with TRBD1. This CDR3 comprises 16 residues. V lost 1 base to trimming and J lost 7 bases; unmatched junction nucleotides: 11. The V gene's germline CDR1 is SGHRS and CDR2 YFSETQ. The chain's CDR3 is CASSLQPTGVGNEQFF. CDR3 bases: TGCGCCAGCAGCTTGCAACCCACAGGGGTGGGAAATGAGCAGTTCTTC.

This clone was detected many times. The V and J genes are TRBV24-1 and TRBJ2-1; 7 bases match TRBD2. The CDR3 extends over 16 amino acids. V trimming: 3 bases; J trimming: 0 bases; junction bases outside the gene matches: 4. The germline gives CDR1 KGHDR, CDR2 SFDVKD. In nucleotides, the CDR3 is TGTGCCACCAGTGATGTGGGGGGGAGCTCCTACAATGAGCAGTTCTTC. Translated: CATSDVGGSSYNEQFF.

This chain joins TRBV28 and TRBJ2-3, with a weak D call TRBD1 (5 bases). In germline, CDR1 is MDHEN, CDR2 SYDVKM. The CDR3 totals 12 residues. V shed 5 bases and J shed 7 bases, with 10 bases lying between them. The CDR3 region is CASSMQGYTQYF. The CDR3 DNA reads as TGTGCCAGCAGTATGCAGGGTTATACGCAGTATTTT.

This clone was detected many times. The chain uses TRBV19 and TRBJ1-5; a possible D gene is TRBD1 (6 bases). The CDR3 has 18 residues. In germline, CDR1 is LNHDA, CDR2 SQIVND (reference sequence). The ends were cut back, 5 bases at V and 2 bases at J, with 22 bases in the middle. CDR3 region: CASSESSGATFGNQPQHF. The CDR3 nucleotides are TGTGCCAGTAGTGAGTCGTCAGGGGCGACCTTTGGCAATCAGCCCCAGCATTTT. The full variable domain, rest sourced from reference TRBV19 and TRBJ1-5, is DGGITQSPKYLFRKEGQNVTLSCEQNLNHDAMYWYRQDPGQGLRLIYYSQIVNDFQKGDIAEGYSVSREKKESFPLTVTSAQKNPTAFYLCASSESSGATFGNQPQHFGDGTRLSIL.

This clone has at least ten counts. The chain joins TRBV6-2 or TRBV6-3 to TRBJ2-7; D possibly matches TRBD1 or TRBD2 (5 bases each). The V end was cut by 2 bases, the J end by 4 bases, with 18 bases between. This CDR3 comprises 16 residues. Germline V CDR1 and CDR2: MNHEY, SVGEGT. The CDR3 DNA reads TGTGCCAGCAGTTACGGGGACGAACACCCGGGGTACGAGCAGTACTTC. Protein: CASSYGDEHPGYEQYF.

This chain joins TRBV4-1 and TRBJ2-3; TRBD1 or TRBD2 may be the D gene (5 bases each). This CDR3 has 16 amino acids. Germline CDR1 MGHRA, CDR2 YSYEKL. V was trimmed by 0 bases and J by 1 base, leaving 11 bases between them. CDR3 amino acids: CASSQDRGVGTDTQYF. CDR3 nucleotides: TGCGCCAGCAGCCAAGATAGAGGGGTTGGCACAGATACGCAGTATTTT.